These T cell receptor beta chains were read from a single sample in a study of T-cell memory formation after mild COVID-19. TCRdb fed the 5' RACE reads into MiXCR, producing one record per CDR3 protein. The sample records a few hundred thousand distinct CDR3 sequences, 20% to 25% being singletons. The sequenced material came from PBMCs or a T cell subset sorted from them (not recorded which). These receptors came from an adult woman who had mild COVID-19 (a few samples of this study predate the infection). Cell type and time point are not known. Each CDR3 is given with its conserved first and last residue. Fields, in order: V gene, CDR3 protein.

V: TRBV6-2/TRBV6-3; CDR3: CASSYSGTALSYEQYF
V: TRBV28; CDR3: CASSFPGSGGAEQTQYF
V: TRBV6-5; CDR3: CASSRSGGYEQYF
V: TRBV30; CDR3: CACPRQGLSTDTQYF
V: TRBV15; CDR3: CATSSLPTGPYEQYF
V: TRBV2; CDR3: CASSEVRGGYGYTF
V: TRBV30; CDR3: CAWSVRRQGNTEAFF
V: TRBV10-3; CDR3: CAISLLDNEQFF
V: TRBV6-5; CDR3: CASRTSRGRFEQYF
V: TRBV7-8; CDR3: CASSLGVGAGEAFF
V: TRBV6-4; CDR3: CASSDSGAGTSPLHF
V: TRBV27; CDR3: CASSLAGGRVYEQYF
V: TRBV6-5; CDR3: CASSYPGQAGTF
V: TRBV9; CDR3: CASSVGTSGTEAFF
V: TRBV7-3; CDR3: CASSLNVAGITGELFF
V: TRBV18; CDR3: CASSPDRALNTEAFF
V: TRBV12-3/TRBV12-4; CDR3: CASSPRDGDGYTF
V: TRBV4-2; CDR3: CASSQTSGVQETQYF
V: TRBV5-1; CDR3: CASSYSSGETQYF
V: TRBV7-2; CDR3: CASSSGQVFRETQYF
V: TRBV6-2/TRBV6-3; CDR3: CASTRQGSQPQHF
V: TRBV4-2; CDR3: CASSQDHTGAGAEAFF
V: TRBV9; CDR3: CAGNDRDDGYTF
V: TRBV20-1; CDR3: CSASGESGGYYGYTF
V: TRBV7-9; CDR3: CASSSRNRDRDGVDTQYF
V: TRBV20-1; CDR3: CSARPGQVNTEAFF
V: TRBV7-2; CDR3: CASSRTTGAPEGKLFF
V: TRBV5-6; CDR3: CASSSGNPPNEQFF
V: TRBV5-6; CDR3: CASSRQDRGGNQPQHF
V: TRBV11-2; CDR3: CASSPYSRVYNEQFF
V: TRBV6-5; CDR3: CASSYSGLAGGNEQFF
V: TRBV5-1; CDR3: CASSTHPGASYEQYF
V: TRBV29-1; CDR3: CSGMGNGPEAFF
V: TRBV10-2; CDR3: CASQGGTEAFF
V: TRBV6-5; CDR3: CASRPGGVSYEQYF
V: TRBV2; CDR3: CASSVSSGGGDEQFF
V: TRBV12-3/TRBV12-4; CDR3: CASSWTDNSPLHF
V: TRBV12-3/TRBV12-4; CDR3: CASNRWGSGDTQYF
V: TRBV20-1; CDR3: CSARDLGGGANTGELFF
V: TRBV20-1; CDR3: CSARDLAGAGNEQFF
V: TRBV20-1; CDR3: CSSGQGEQYF
V: TRBV5-1; CDR3: CASSLVPGLAGGNEQFF
V: TRBV5-1; CDR3: CASSLGQGTGEKLFF
V: TRBV7-6; CDR3: CASSLAQRSYEQYF
V: TRBV30; CDR3: CAWSRGSGPEETQYF
V: TRBV5-1; CDR3: CASSSGTTGDTQYF